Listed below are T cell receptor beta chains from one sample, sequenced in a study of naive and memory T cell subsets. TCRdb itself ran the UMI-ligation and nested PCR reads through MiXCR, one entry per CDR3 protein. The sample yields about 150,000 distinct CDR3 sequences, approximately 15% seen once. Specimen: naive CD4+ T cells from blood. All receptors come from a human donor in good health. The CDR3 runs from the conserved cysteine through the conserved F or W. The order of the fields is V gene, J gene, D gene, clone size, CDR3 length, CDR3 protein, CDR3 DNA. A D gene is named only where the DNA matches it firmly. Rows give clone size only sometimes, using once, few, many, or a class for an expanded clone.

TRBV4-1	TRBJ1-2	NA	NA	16	CASSRGSIAGFYGYTF	TGCGCCAGCAGCCGAGGGAGCATAGCAGGATTCTATGGCTACACCTTC
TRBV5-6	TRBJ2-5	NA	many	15	CASSLVVSDQETQYF	TGTGCCAGCAGCTTGGTTGTCTCAGACCAAGAGACCCAGTACTTC
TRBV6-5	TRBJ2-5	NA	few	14	CASSAGTPQETQYF	TGTGCCAGCAGTGCCGGGACACCTCAAGAGACCCAGTACTTC
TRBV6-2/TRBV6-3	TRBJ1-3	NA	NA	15	CASSLRDTSGNTIYF	TGTGCCAGCAGCCTTCGTGACACCTCTGGAAACACCATATATTTT
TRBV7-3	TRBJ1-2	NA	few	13	CASRASWVDGYTF	TGTGCCAGCAGGGCTTCCTGGGTGGATGGCTACACCTTC
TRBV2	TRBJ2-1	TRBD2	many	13	CASSEGTSIEQFF	TGTGCCAGCAGTGAAGGGACTAGCATTGAGCAGTTCTTC
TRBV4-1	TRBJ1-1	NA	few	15	CASSQLGLTNTEAFF	TGCGCCAGCAGCCAGTTGGGACTGACAAACACTGAAGCTTTCTTT
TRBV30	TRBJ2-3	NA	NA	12	CAWSVVTDTQYF	TGTGCCTGGAGTGTAGTCACAGATACGCAGTATTTT
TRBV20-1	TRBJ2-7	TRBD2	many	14	CSASSTSGAYEQYF	TGCAGTGCTAGTAGTACTAGCGGCGCCTACGAGCAGTACTTC
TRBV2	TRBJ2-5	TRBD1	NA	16	CASSDEGASWIRTQYF	TGTGCCAGCAGTGACGAGGGGGCTTCCTGGATCAGGACCCAGTACTTC
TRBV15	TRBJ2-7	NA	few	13	CATSRKGDGEQYF	TGTGCCACCAGCAGGAAGGGGGACGGCGAGCAGTACTTC
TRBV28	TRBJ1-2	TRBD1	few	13	CASSWDSPYGYTF	TGTGCCAGCAGTTGGGACAGTCCCTATGGCTACACCTTC
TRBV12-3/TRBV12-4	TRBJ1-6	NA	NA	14	CASSLVGRDSPLHF	TGTGCCAGCAGTTTAGTTGGGAGGGATTCACCCCTCCACTTT
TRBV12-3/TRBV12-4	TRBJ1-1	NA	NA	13	CASNNRVYTEAFF	TGTGCCAGTAATAACAGGGTATATACTGAAGCTTTCTTT
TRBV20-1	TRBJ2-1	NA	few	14	CSASRDSVGNEQFF	TGCAGTGCTAGTCGGGACTCCGTCGGCAATGAGCAGTTCTTC
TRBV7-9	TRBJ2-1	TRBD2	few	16	CASSSPGLAGSAEQFF	TGTGCCAGCAGCTCCCCGGGACTAGCGGGAAGTGCTGAGCAGTTCTTC
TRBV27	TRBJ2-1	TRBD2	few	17	CASSVLSRGRGYNEQFF	TGTGCCAGCAGTGTACTCTCCCGAGGGAGGGGTTACAATGAGCAGTTCTTC
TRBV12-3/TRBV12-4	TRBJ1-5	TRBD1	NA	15	CASSLSGQGWKPQHF	TGTGCCAGCAGTTTATCAGGACAGGGGTGGAAGCCCCAGCATTTT
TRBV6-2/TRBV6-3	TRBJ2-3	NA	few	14	CASSSQALADTQYF	TGTGCCAGCAGCTCCCAGGCTTTGGCAGATACGCAGTATTTT
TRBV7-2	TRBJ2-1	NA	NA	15	CASSLDWSSYNEQFF	TGTGCCAGCAGCTTAGACTGGAGCTCCTACAATGAGCAGTTCTTC
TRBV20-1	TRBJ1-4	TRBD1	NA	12	CSATGGNEKLFF	TGCAGTGCTACAGGGGGAAATGAAAAACTGTTTTTT
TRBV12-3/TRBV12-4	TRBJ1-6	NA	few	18	CASSRLGFRDVDNSPLHF	TGTGCCAGCAGTCGATTGGGGTTCCGGGACGTCGATAATTCACCCCTCCACTTT
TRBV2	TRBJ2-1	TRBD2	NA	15	CASSGASGTYNEQFF	TGTGCCAGCAGTGGGGCTAGCGGGACCTACAATGAGCAGTTCTTC
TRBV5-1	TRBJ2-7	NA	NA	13	CASSSTVPYEQYF	TGCGCCAGCAGCTCGACAGTGCCCTACGAGCAGTACTTC
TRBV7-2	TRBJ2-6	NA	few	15	CASSNLNSGANVLTF	TGTGCCAGCAGCAACTTGAACTCTGGGGCCAACGTCCTGACTTTC